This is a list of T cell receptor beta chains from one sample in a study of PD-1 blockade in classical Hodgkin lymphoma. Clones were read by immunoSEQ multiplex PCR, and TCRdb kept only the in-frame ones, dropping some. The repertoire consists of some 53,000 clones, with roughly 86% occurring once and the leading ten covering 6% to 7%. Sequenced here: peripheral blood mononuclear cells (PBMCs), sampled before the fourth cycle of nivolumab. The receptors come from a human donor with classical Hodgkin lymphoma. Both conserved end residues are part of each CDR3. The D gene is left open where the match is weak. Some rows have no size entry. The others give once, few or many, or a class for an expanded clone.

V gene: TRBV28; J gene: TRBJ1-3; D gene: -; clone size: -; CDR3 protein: CASSLGWDSGNTIYF; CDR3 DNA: TGTGCCAGCAGTTTAGGCTGGGACTCTGGAAACACCATATATTTT
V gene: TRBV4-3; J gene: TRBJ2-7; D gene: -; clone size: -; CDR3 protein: CASSQDLKGGYEQYF; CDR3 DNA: TGCGCCAGCAGCCAAGATCTTAAGGGAGGCTACGAGCAGTACTTC
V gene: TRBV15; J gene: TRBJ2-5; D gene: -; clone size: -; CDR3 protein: CATSRARGGRQETQYF; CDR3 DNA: TGTGCCACCAGCAGGGCTCGAGGGGGGAGGCAAGAGACCCAGTACTTC
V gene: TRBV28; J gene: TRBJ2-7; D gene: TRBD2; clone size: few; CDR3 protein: CASSFSLAGGYEQYF; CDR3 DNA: TGTGCCAGCAGTTTCTCCCTAGCGGGAGGCTACGAGCAGTACTTC
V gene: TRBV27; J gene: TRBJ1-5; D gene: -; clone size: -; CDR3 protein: CASSLNPYQPQHF; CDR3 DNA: TGTGCCAGCAGTTTAAACCCTTATCAGCCCCAGCATTTT
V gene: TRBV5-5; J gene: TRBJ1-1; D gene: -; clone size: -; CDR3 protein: CASTKDLNTEAFF; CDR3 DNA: TGTGCCAGCACCAAAGACCTGAACACTGAAGCTTTCTTT
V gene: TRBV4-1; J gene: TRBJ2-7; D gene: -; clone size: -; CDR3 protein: CASSQDGASLSSSYEQYF; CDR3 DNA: TGCGCCAGCAGCCAAGATGGGGCTAGCCTCTCCAGCTCCTACGAGCAGTACTTC
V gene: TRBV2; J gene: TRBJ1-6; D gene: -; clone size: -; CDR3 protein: CASNTGYNSPLHF; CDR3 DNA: TGTGCCAGTAATACAGGGTATAATTCACCCCTCCACTTT
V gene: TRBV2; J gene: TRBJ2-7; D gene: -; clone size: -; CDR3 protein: CASKGISGEQYF; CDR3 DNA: TGTGCCAGTAAGGGTATTTCGGGCGAGCAGTACTTC
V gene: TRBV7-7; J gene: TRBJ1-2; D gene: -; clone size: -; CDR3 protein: CASSPRNKARYGYTF; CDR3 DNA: TGTGCCAGCAGCCCAAGGAACAAGGCCCGCTATGGCTACACCTTC
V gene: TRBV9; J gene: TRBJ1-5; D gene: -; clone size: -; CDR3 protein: CASSVDNQPQHF; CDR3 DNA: TGTGCCAGCAGCGTAGACAATCAGCCCCAGCATTTT
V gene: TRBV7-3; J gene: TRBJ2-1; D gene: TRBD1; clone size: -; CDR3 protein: CASSLGTGLDEQFF; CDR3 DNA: TGTGCCAGCAGCTTAGGGACAGGGTTGGATGAGCAGTTCTTC
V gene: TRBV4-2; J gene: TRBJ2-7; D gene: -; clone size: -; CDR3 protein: CASSQGLGQTYEQYF; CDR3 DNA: TGTGCCAGCAGCCAAGGCTTGGGACAAACCTACGAGCAGTACTTC
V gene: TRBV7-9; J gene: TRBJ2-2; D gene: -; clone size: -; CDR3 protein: CASRSGAGGTGELFF; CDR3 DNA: TGTGCCAGCAGGTCAGGGGCTGGGGGCACCGGGGAGCTGTTTTTT
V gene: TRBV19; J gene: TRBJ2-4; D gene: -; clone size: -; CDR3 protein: CASSMSSGKKNIQYF; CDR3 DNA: TGTGCCAGTAGTATGAGTTCAGGGAAAAAAAACATTCAGTACTTC
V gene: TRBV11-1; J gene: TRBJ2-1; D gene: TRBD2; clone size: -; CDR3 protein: CASSQGLAGYNEQFF; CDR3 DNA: TGTGCCAGCAGCCAAGGACTAGCGGGGTACAATGAGCAGTTCTTC
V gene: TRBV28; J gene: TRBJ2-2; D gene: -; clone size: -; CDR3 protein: CASPLRRDGRFANTGELFF; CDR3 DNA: TGTGCCAGCCCACTGCGACGCGACGGAAGATTCGCGAACACCGGGGAGCTGTTTTTT
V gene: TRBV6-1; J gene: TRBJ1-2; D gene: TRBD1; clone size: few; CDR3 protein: CASSPTGLGYTF; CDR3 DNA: TGTGCCAGCAGCCCGACAGGGCTTGGCTACACCTTC
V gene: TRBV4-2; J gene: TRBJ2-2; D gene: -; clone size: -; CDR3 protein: CASSQDWEFGELFF; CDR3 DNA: TGTGCCAGCAGCCAAGACTGGGAATTCGGGGAGCTGTTTTTT
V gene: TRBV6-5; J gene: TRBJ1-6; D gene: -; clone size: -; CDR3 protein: CASSYSGARAPLHF; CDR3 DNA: TGTGCCAGCAGTTACTCAGGGGCTAGGGCACCCCTCCACTTT
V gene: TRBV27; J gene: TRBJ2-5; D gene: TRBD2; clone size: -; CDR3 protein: CASSLAGGPGETQYF; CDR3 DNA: TGTGCCAGCAGTTTAGCGGGAGGGCCGGGGGAGACCCAGTACTTC
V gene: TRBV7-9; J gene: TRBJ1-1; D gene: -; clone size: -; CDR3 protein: CASSPRDGNTEAFF; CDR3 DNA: TGTGCCAGCAGCCCCAGGGACGGGAACACTGAAGCTTTCTTT
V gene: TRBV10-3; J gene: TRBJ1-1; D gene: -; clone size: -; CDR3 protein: CAIRGHFEAFF; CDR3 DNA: TGTGCCATCAGGGGACACTTTGAAGCTTTCTTT
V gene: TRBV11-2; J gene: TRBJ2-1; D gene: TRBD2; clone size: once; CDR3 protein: CASSLDPAGGRDEQFF; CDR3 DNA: TGTGCCAGCAGCTTAGACCCAGCGGGGGGCAGGGATGAGCAGTTCTTC